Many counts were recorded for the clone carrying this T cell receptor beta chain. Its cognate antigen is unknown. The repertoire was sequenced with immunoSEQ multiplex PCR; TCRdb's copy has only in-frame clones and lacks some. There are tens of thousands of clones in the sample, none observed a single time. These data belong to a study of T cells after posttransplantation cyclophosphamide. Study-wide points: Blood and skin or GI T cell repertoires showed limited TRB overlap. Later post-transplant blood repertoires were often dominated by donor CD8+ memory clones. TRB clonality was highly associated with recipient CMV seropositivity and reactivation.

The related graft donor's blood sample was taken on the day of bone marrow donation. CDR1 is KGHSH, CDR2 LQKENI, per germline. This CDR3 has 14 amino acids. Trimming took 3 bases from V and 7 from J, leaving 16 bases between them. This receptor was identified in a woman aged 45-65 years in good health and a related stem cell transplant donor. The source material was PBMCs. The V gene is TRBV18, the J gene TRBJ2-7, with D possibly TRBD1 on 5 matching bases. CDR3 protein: CASSPRQFTGEQYF. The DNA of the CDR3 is TGTGCCAGCTCACCCCGACAGTTTACTGGGGAGCAGTACTTC. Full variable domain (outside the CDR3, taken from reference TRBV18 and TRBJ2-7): NAGVMQNPRHLVRRRGQEARLRCSPMKGHSHVYWYRQLPEEGLKFMVYLQKENIIDESGMPKERFSAEFPKEGPSILRIQQVVRGDSAAYFCASSPRQFTGEQYFGPGTRLTVT.